Listed below are T cell receptor beta chains from one sample, sequenced in a study of T cells after yellow fever vaccination. Each CDR3 protein gets one entry after TCRdb re-called the 5' RACE reads with MiXCR. Here the sample spans a few hundred thousand distinct CDR3 sequences, about 17% being singletons. Sequencing was performed on PBMCs, taken more than 4 days after the first yellow fever vaccination. These receptors were taken from a man between 18 and 29 years old who received the YFV17D yellow fever vaccine. The CDR3 runs from the conserved cysteine through the conserved F or W. A D gene is named only where the DNA matches it firmly. The size entry is marked missing in some rows and otherwise reads once, few, many or a size class.

>.|few|TRBV5-1|TRBJ2-7
TGCGCCAGCAGCTTGGTTGGAGGGCCCTCCTACGAGCAGTACTTC
CASSLVGGPSYEQYF
>.|.|TRBV20-1|TRBJ2-1
TGCAGTGCCCACAGAAGACCCTACAATGAGCAGTTCTTC
CSAHRRPYNEQFF
>.|once|TRBV5-1|TRBJ2-6
TGCGCCAGCAGCTTGATAGGGTTTCTGTCTGGGGCCAACGTCCCGACTTTC
CASSLIGFLSGANVPTF
>TRBD2|.|TRBV29-1|TRBJ2-7
TGCAGCGTTCGGGGGGAGAGCTCCTACGAGCAGTACTTC
CSVRGESSYEQYF
>TRBD2|.|TRBV2|TRBJ2-1
TGTGCCAGCGATTACGGGACTAACGGGGCGAGCTCCTACAATGAGCAGTTCTTC
CASDYGTNGASSYNEQFF
>.|few|TRBV7-6|TRBJ2-1
TGTGCCAGCAGCTTAGGGGGTACAATGATGGAGCAGTTCTTC
CASSLGGTMMEQFF
>.|few|TRBV9|TRBJ1-5
TGTGCCAGCAGCGTAGATGGGGGGGCACAGCCCCAGCATTTT
CASSVDGGAQPQHF
>TRBD1|.|TRBV7-9|TRBJ2-7
TGTACCAGCAGCCCAAGACAGGGATCGAGCTCCTACGAGCAGTACTTC
CTSSPRQGSSSYEQYF
>.|.|TRBV4-2|TRBJ1-1
TGTGCCAGCAGCCAGAGGGCGGCATTTATAAATGAAGCTTTCTTT
CASSQRAAFINEAFF
>TRBD2|few|TRBV9|TRBJ2-2
TGTGCCAGCAGTCCGCTAGCGGCGAACACCGGGGAGCTGTTTTTT
CASSPLAANTGELFF
>.|many|TRBV11-2|TRBJ2-1
TGTGCCAGCAGCCCCACCACGAGCTCCTACAATGAGCAGTTCTTC
CASSPTTSSYNEQFF
>.|few|TRBV29-1|TRBJ2-1
TGCAGCGTTGCACGGGGGATCTACAATGAGCAGTTCTTC
CSVARGIYNEQFF
>.|.|TRBV4-2|TRBJ1-4
TGTGCCAGCAGCCAAGGGACGCTCGCAACTAATGAAAAACTGTTTTTT
CASSQGTLATNEKLFF
>.|.|TRBV28|TRBJ1-1
TGTGCCAGCAGTTCCCCGGCAGAGATCACTGAAGCTTTCTTT
CASSSPAEITEAFF
>.|few|TRBV27|TRBJ2-1
TGTGCCAGCAGTTTACCATATCATGAGCAGTTCTTC
CASSLPYHEQFF
>TRBD2|few|TRBV6-1|TRBJ2-3
TGTGCCAGCAGTGAACCAGGAGCGGGGGGCCTCACAGATACGCAGTATTTT
CASSEPGAGGLTDTQYF
>.|few|TRBV2|TRBJ2-2
TGTGCCAGCAGTGACGACAGCGTCGCGAACACCGGGGAGCTGTTTTTT
CASSDDSVANTGELFF
>TRBD1|few|TRBV7-9|TRBJ1-5
TGTGCCAGCAGCTTAGGGGCGGACAGGAGGGTGGATCAGCCCCAGCATTTT
CASSLGADRRVDQPQHF
>.|few|TRBV27|TRBJ1-3
TGTGCCAGCAGGCCAGATCTGGGAAACACCATATATTTT
CASRPDLGNTIYF
>.|.|TRBV5-6|TRBJ2-5
TGTGCCAGCAGCAAGGGGACGGGGGAGACCCAGTACTTC
CASSKGTGETQYF
>TRBD1|.|TRBV7-3|TRBJ2-2
TGTGCCAGCAGCCCCACAGGGGGAGTCGGGGAGCTGTTTTTT
CASSPTGGVGELFF
>TRBD1|once|TRBV20-1|TRBJ2-1
TGCAGTGCTACGGGACAGGGCAATGAGCAGTTCTTC
CSATGQGNEQFF
>.|few|TRBV20-1|TRBJ2-3
TGCAGTGCTAGGGTCCCCGGGGTTACGGATACGCAGTATTTT
CSARVPGVTDTQYF
>.|.|TRBV25-1|TRBJ2-6
TGTGCCAGCAGTGAATACAGGGCCGGGGCCAACGTCCTGACTTTC
CASSEYRAGANVLTF
>.|.|TRBV6-1|TRBJ1-5
TGTGCCAGCAGCCCCGCGGGTGGGAGTCAGCCCCAGCATTTT
CASSPAGGSQPQHF
>TRBD2|.|TRBV7-2|TRBJ2-3
TGTGCCAGCAGCTCCGGACTAGCCCCAGATACGCAGTATTTT
CASSSGLAPDTQYF
>TRBD2|.|TRBV4-1|TRBJ2-3
TGCGCCAGCAGCCAAACAGCGGGGCCCAGCACAGATACGCAGTATTTT
CASSQTAGPSTDTQYF
>.|.|TRBV6-2/TRBV6-3|TRBJ1-5
TGTGCCAGCAGACTTACGGGGACTCAGCCCCAGCATTTT
CASRLTGTQPQHF
>.|few|TRBV7-2|TRBJ2-5
TGTGCCAGCAGCTTAGCGCTTGGCAGCCAAGAGACCCAGTACTTC
CASSLALGSQETQYF
>.|few|TRBV11-1|TRBJ2-5
TGTGCCAGCAGCGCACAAGGGACTGATGCGGAGACCCAGTACTTC
CASSAQGTDAETQYF
>.|.|TRBV7-9|TRBJ1-2
TGTGCCAGCACCTGGGGGAGCAGTAACTATGGCTACACCTTC
CASTWGSSNYGYTF
>.|.|TRBV7-9|TRBJ1-1
TGTGCCAGCAGCTTCCCAGCGAACACTGAAGCTTTCTTT
CASSFPANTEAFF
>TRBD2|few|TRBV9|TRBJ2-1
TGTGCCAGCAGCGCACCACGACAGGGACTAGCGGTGGCGTACAATGAGCAGTTCTTC
CASSAPRQGLAVAYNEQFF
>.|many|TRBV4-3|TRBJ1-2
TGCGCCAGCAGCCAAGAGAACAGTAACCTTAACTATGGCTACACCTTC
CASSQENSNLNYGYTF
>TRBD1|many|TRBV7-3|TRBJ2-3
TGTGCCAGCAGCTCAATACAGGGGGCGAAGGAGTATTTT
CASSSIQGAKEYF
>TRBD1|.|TRBV20-1|TRBJ2-1
TGCAGTGCGTCGGGACAGGGGAAAAACAATGAGCAGTTCTTC
CSASGQGKNNEQFF
>.|few|TRBV6-5|TRBJ2-2
TGTGCCAGCAGTTACCCTGGACAGACGAACACCGGGGAGCTGTTTTTT
CASSYPGQTNTGELFF
>TRBD2|many|TRBV4-2|TRBJ2-3
TGTGCCAGCAGCCAAGAGGGACTAGCGACAGATACGCAGTATTTT
CASSQEGLATDTQYF
>.|.|TRBV7-9|TRBJ1-4
TGTGCCAGCAGTTACACCGGAAGACTTAATGAAAAACTGTTTTTT
CASSYTGRLNEKLFF
>.|many|TRBV7-2|TRBJ2-2
TGTGCCAGCAGCCCGTGGGCAGGATCCGGGGAGCTGTTTTTT
CASSPWAGSGELFF